Described below is a single TCR beta chain sequence and its context. Its cognate antigen is unknown. This CDR3 has 14 amino acids. Per germline, CDR1 SEHNR and CDR2 FQNEAQ (reference sequence). TCRdb reworked the 5' RACE reads into one entry per CDR3 protein, no DNA. Seen in this sample are around 260,000 distinct CDR3 sequences; the ten most common clones hold roughly 4.2%. The entry originates in a study of T cells expressing NK-cell markers. Points from the study as a whole: In several donors, dominant clonotypes made up 28.3-60.1% of CD3+CD56-NKG2C+ cells.

The TCR was taken from a woman aged 18-70 years in good health. Material for sequencing was blood T cells: a sorted CD56 or NKG2C T cell subset, CD4+ or CD8+ T cells, or bulk PBMC T cells (not recorded which). The chain links TRBV7-9 to TRBJ1-1. CDR3 amino acids: CASSLSVLDTEAFF.